Listed below are T cell receptor beta chains from one sample, sequenced in a study of metastatic and nonmetastatic thyroid tumors. TCRdb reprocessed the PCR reads using MiXCR. The table includes about 23,000 clones, roughly 22% detected once. The sequenced sample consisted of blood. Receptors originate from a female donor with papillary thyroid cancer or a benign thyroid nodule (not recorded which). Some clones in this sample may be carry-over from other donors' samples. The conserved cysteine and the conserved F or W are not part of the CDR3 here. The D gene is left open where the match is weak.

TRBJ2-7,TRBV6-1,.,ASSPQGVHEQY
TRBJ2-7,TRBV4-3,.,ASSQQDSYEQY
TRBJ2-7,TRBV20-1,.,SARDRVTFYEQY
TRBJ1-1,TRBV19,.,ASSRPTEGEAF
TRBJ1-2,TRBV27,TRBD1,ASSPSAWTGRDGYT
TRBJ2-1,TRBV11-2,.,ASSLVRQHNEQF
TRBJ2-7,TRBV11-3,.,ASSPRGLSYEQY
TRBJ1-2,TRBV7-2,TRBD1,ASSLAGTGTYGYT
TRBJ2-7,TRBV20-1,TRBD1,SAQDRSALRYEQY
TRBJ2-1,TRBV24-1,.,ATSDLAAENYNEQF
TRBJ1-3,TRBV7-2,.,ASSLASTAGNTIY
TRBJ2-7,TRBV20-1,.,SARLESGYEQY
TRBJ2-7,TRBV3-1,TRBD2,ASSQGRLAVLDEQY
TRBJ1-1,TRBV12-3/TRBV12-4,TRBD1,ASSLYLTGGNTEAF
TRBJ2-2,TRBV7-9,TRBD2,ASIETSCSAGELF
TRBJ2-3,TRBV7-2,.,ASRSGAGSDTQY
TRBJ2-3,TRBV20-1,TRBD1,SAGQGVTDTQY
TRBJ1-2,TRBV5-1,.,ATSQNRDIYGYT
TRBJ2-6,TRBV7-2,.,ASSPIVGANVLT
TRBJ2-3,TRBV24-1,.,ATSAHYTDTQY
TRBJ2-7,TRBV4-1,TRBD1,ASSPGQGGYEQY
TRBJ2-1,TRBV4-2,.,ASSQVLEDEQF
TRBJ2-1,TRBV7-9,TRBD2,ASRLGLAGYNEQF
TRBJ1-5,TRBV3-1,.,ASSQNGAAQPQH
TRBJ1-6,TRBV28,.,ASSFSLNSPLH
TRBJ2-7,TRBV7-8,.,ASSLAQGFSYEQY
TRBJ1-2,TRBV20-1,.,SAPRGPGYT
TRBJ1-2,TRBV7-6,.,ASSPLRENYGYT
TRBJ2-7,TRBV20-1,TRBD2,SAREGLAGGDSYEQY
TRBJ2-3,TRBV5-1,TRBD1,ASSSDRGSTDTQY
TRBJ2-7,TRBV10-3,TRBD2,AIRGGCEQY
TRBJ2-2,TRBV6-4,.,ASSDGRAETGELF
TRBJ2-7,TRBV12-3/TRBV12-4,.,ASSFHQSSDEQY